These 27 T cell receptor beta chains originate from one sample sequenced in a study of T cells in localized non-small cell lung cancer. Sequencing was performed with immunoSEQ multiplex PCR; in TCRdb, only in-frame clones are kept and a portion is missing. The data contain 100,000 to 150,000 clones, 89% of them singletons. The sample in question was peripheral blood, obtained before any cancer treatment. The receptor set was obtained from a female donor aged 60 or older with stage I lung adenocarcinoma.

The chain carries TRBV30 and TRBJ2-1, with unresolved D. This CDR3 has 11 amino acids. Looked up from germline, CDR1 is GTSNPN and CDR2 is SVGIG (reference sequence). The CDR3 reads CALDGYNEQFF. Written as DNA, the CDR3 is TGTGCGCTCGACGGCTACAATGAGCAGTTCTTC.

The chain combines TRBV28 with TRBJ1-5; D gene uncertain. Trimming shortened V by 6 bases and J by 2 bases, and 11 bases separated the two germline ends. CDR3 length: 14 amino acids. Germline CDR1 and CDR2: MDHEN and SYDVKM. Here the CDR3 reads CASSSYRGNQPQHF. The DNA of the CDR3 is TGTGCCAGCAGCTCATACCGAGGCAATCAGCCCCAGCATTTT.

The rearrangement uses TRBV7-8 and TRBJ2-7; D is tentatively TRBD1 or TRBD2 (5 bases each). Trimming took off 3 bases at V and 7 bases at J, with 13 bases between the two ends. The germline CDR1 and CDR2 sequences are SGHVS and FQNEAQ. The CDR3 loop spans 13 amino acids. The DNA for the CDR3 is TGTGCCAGCAGCTTTATGAGGGGTTGGGAGCAGTACTTC. It codes for CASSFMRGWEQYF.

The chain couples TRBV2 to TRBJ1-2; D gene unclear. Per germline, CDR1 SNHLY and CDR2 FYNNEI. Trimming pared 2 bases from V and 2 bases from J, leaving 9 bases between. This CDR3 is 14 amino acids long. The CDR3 region has the DNA TGTGCCAGCAGTGAATTGTTAGGGAACTATGGCTACACCTTC. It encodes CASSELLGNYGYTF.

V usage is TRBV4-1 and J usage is TRBJ1-5; D gene ambiguous. The CDR3 is 18 residues long. V was shortened by 0 bases and J by 0 bases, with 15 bases between the two germline ends. CDR1 is MGHRA and CDR2 is YSYEKL in the germline V gene. CDR3 loop: CASSQDWNAHDSNQPQHF. As DNA, the CDR3 is TGCGCCAGCAGCCAAGATTGGAACGCCCATGATAGCAATCAGCCCCAGCATTTT.

This sequence joins TRBV2 and TRBJ1-4; 10 nucleotides match TRBD1. The CDR3 is made up of 13 amino acids. Trimming removed 6 bases from V and 7 bases from J; junction bases left unmatched: 2. Germline V lookup: CDR1 SNHLY, CDR2 FYNNEI. CDR3 nucleotide sequence: TGTGCCAGCAGCGGGACAGGGGTTGAAAAACTGTTTTTT. It encodes CASSGTGVEKLFF.

The chain employs TRBV5-5 and TRBJ1-1; no reliable D call. Looked up from germline, CDR1 is SGHKS and CDR2 is YYEKEE (reference sequence). There are 14 residues in the CDR3. The ends were cut back, 2 bases at V and 5 bases at J, with 13 bases in the middle. CDR3 sequence: CASSLSDPRTEAFF. The CDR3, as DNA: TGTGCCAGCAGCTTATCCGACCCCAGGACTGAAGCTTTCTTT. Filled out from reference TRBV5-5 and TRBJ1-1, the complete variable domain reads DAGVTQSPTHLIKTRGQQVTLRCSPISGHKSVSWYQQVLGQGPQFIFQYYEKEERGRGNFPDRFSARQFPNYSSELNVNALLLGDSALYLCASSLSDPRTEAFFGQGTRLTVV.

The chain has TRBV6-5 and TRBJ1-5; weak D call: TRBD1 (5 bases). Per the germline V gene, CDR1 is MNHEY and CDR2 is SVGAGI. The CDR3 loop spans 14 amino acids. Trimming took 2 bases from V and 4 from J, leaving 9 bases between them. The chain's CDR3 is CASSYQGPNQPQHF. In DNA form, the CDR3 reads TGTGCCAGCAGTTACCAGGGACCTAATCAGCCCCAGCATTTT.

This chain joins TRBV7-3 and TRBJ2-1; D unclear. Germline V gene data show CDR1 as SGHTA and CDR2 as FQGTGA. CDR3 length: 14 residues. With 4 bases removed from V and 1 base from J, the gap between germline ends came to 8 bases. CDR3 residues: CASSSDPSYNEQFF. In DNA form, the CDR3 reads TGTGCCAGCAGCTCCGATCCGTCCTACAATGAGCAGTTCTTC.

The chain employs TRBV19 and TRBJ2-7; 7 nucleotides align to TRBD1. The germline CDR1 and CDR2 sequences are LNHDA and SQIVND (reference sequence). The CDR3 spans 13 residues. V trimming: 5 bases; J trimming: 3 bases; junction bases outside the gene matches: 4. This CDR3 is CASSRTGDYEQYF. CDR3 sequence (DNA): TGTGCCAGTAGTCGGACAGGAGACTACGAGCAGTACTTC.

The CDR3 loop is CASSFIETQYF. In DNA, the CDR3 is TGTGCCAGCAGTTTTATAGAGACCCAGTACTTC. This rearrangement joins TRBV27 to TRBJ2-5, with D hard to call. The germline gives CDR1 MNHEY, CDR2 SMNVEV (reference sequence). V lost 3 bases and J lost 4, with 3 bases in between. This CDR3 region has 11 residues.

V usage is TRBV18 and J usage is TRBJ2-1; 7 nucleotides line up with TRBD2. Germline-derived CDR1 and CDR2 are KGHSH and LQKENI. There are 16 residues in the CDR3. The junction had 5 bases not matched to a gene; V was cut back by 3 bases and J by 0 bases. The CDR3 here is CASSPNPSGSYNEQFF. Written as DNA, the CDR3 is TGTGCCAGCTCACCCAACCCTAGCGGCTCCTACAATGAGCAGTTCTTC.

This rearrangement joins TRBV9 to TRBJ2-6; D ambiguous. Germline-derived CDR1 and CDR2 are SGDLS and YYNGEE. The V and J ends lost 3 bases and 4 bases respectively, with 11 bases between them. This CDR3 is 15 amino acids long. CDR3 amino acids: CASSAVNSGANVLTF. CDR3 DNA sequence: TGTGCCAGCAGCGCTGTGAACTCCGGGGCCAACGTCCTGACTTTC.

The chain couples TRBV19 to TRBJ2-5, with 7 bases identical to TRBD2. The CDR3 runs to 17 residues. CDR1 is LNHDA, CDR2 SQIVND, per germline (reference sequence). J was trimmed by 5 bases and V by 6 bases; bases with no gene match: 18. As DNA, the CDR3 is TGTGCCAGTAGCCACGGAAACTCCGGGAGGTCCTCCGAGACCCAGTACTTC. It translates to CASSHGNSGRSSETQYF. Using reference TRBV19 and TRBJ2-5 for the parts outside the CDR3, the full variable domain is DGGITQSPKYLFRKEGQNVTLSCEQNLNHDAMYWYRQDPGQGLRLIYYSQIVNDFQKGDIAEGYSVSREKKESFPLTVTSAQKNPTAFYLCASSHGNSGRSSETQYFGPGTRLLVL.

This clone is a singleton in its sample. This chain connects TRBV10-3 to TRBJ1-6; D perhaps matches TRBD1 (5 bases). Trimming pared 1 base from V and 7 bases from J, leaving 11 bases between. Germline values: CDR1 ENHRY, CDR2 SYGVKD. The CDR3 contains 15 residues. As DNA, the CDR3 is TGTGCCATCAGTGAGTTAGGGGAAGTGAATTCACCCCTCCACTTT. The encoded protein is CAISELGEVNSPLHF.

The chain uses TRBV2 and TRBJ2-3, with D perhaps TRBD1 or TRBD2 (5 bases each). Trimming took off 1 base at V and 3 bases at J, with 14 bases between the two ends. The CDR3 is 16 amino acids. Germline values: CDR1 SNHLY, CDR2 FYNNEI. The CDR3 DNA follows: TGTGCCAGCAGTGAAGAGAGAGGGGCGGTGACAGATACGCAGTATTTT. This translates into CASSEERGAVTDTQYF.

V usage is TRBV23-1 and J usage is TRBJ2-5; D ambiguous. TRBV23-1 is flagged as an ORF with uncertain function. Trimming took off 6 bases at V and 4 bases at J, with 12 bases between the two ends. This CDR3 is built from 13 residues. CDR3 sequence reads: CASSKTGGETQYF. The DNA for the CDR3 is TGCGCCAGCAGCAAAACGGGTGGAGAGACCCAGTACTTC.

This clone was observed a single time. The chain has TRBV6-6 and TRBJ2-3; the D is unclear. V lost 5 bases to trimming and J lost 0 bases, with 9 bases between them. Germline V gene data show CDR1 as MNHNY and CDR2 as SVGAGI (reference sequence). CDR3 length equals 14 residues. CDR3 in amino acids: CASSLRASTDTQYF. The CDR3, as DNA: TGTGCCAGCAGTCTTAGGGCTAGCACAGATACGCAGTATTTT.

The V gene is TRBV18, the J gene TRBJ2-7; tentative D call: TRBD1 (5 bases). Germline CDR1 KGHSH, CDR2 LQKENI. V was trimmed by 3 bases and J by 4 bases, leaving 7 bases between them. The CDR3 loop spans 12 amino acids. The CDR3 DNA reads as TGTGCCAGCTCACCGACAGTTTACGAGCAGTACTTC. As protein: CASSPTVYEQYF.

The rearrangement joins TRBV9 to TRBJ1-2; no clear D. This CDR3 is built from 14 residues. V was trimmed by 6 bases and J by 0 bases, leaving 12 bases between them. Germline CDR1 reads SGDLS; CDR2 reads YYNGEE. The CDR3 nucleotides read TGTGCCAGCACCTCGGGGTTGGCTAACTATGGCTACACCTTC. Its translation is CASTSGLANYGYTF.

V gene TRBV5-4 combines with J gene TRBJ2-2; D unclear. CDR1 is SGHNT, CDR2 YYREEE, per germline (reference sequence). Deletions cut 5 bases from V and 5 bases from J, with 13 bases between. The CDR3 is 14 residues long. The CDR3 reads CASSTEYGTGELFF. CDR3 DNA: TGTGCCAGCAGTACGGAATACGGTACCGGGGAGCTGTTTTTT.

Concerning this clone: Other nucleotide sequences in the sample specify the same CDR3. The rearrangement joins TRBV2 to TRBJ2-3; 7 bases align to TRBD1. The ends lost 4 bases at V and 1 base at J; junction bases unmatched: 5. The CDR3 has 15 residues. The germline gives CDR1 SNHLY, CDR2 FYNNEI. The CDR3 DNA reads TGTGCCAGCAGTGGTAGGACAGGAGGCACAGATACGCAGTATTTT. Its translation: CASSGRTGGTDTQYF.

The chain is built from TRBV29-1 and TRBJ2-7; the D gene is possibly TRBD2 (6 bases). The CDR3 has 12 residues. The germline V gene encodes CDR1 SQVTM and CDR2 ANQGSEA. Trimming cost V 3 bases and J 4 bases, with 10 bases left between them. The CDR3: CSVEAGPYEQYF. For the CDR3, the DNA is TGCAGCGTTGAGGCGGGACCGTACGAGCAGTACTTC.

The rearrangement uses TRBV6-1 and TRBJ1-5; 7 positions agree with TRBD1. The CDR3 is made up of 14 amino acids. Germline V gene data show CDR1 as MNHNS and CDR2 as SASEGT. J was trimmed by 2 bases and V by 5 bases; bases with no gene match: 3. CDR3 nucleotides: TGTGCCAGCAGTACAGGGGTTGGCAATCAGCCCCAGCATTTT. As protein: CASSTGVGNQPQHF.

This chain joins TRBV2 and TRBJ2-2, with 11 bases matching TRBD2. Germline assignment: CDR1 SNHLY and CDR2 FYNNEI. After removal of 4 bases from V and 7 bases from J, the junction contained 8 bases not matched to a gene. This CDR3 spans 16 amino acids. CDR3 sequence reads: CASSGLSGRAGGELFF. CDR3 in DNA: TGTGCCAGCAGTGGGCTTAGCGGGAGGGCCGGCGGGGAGCTGTTTTTT.

This clone was counted a single time. V is TRBV27 and J is TRBJ2-7, with 7 nucleotides matching TRBD2. The trim removed 0 bases at V and 3 bases at J, leaving 2 bases unmatched. This CDR3 is built from 14 residues. Germline V gene data show CDR1 as MNHEY and CDR2 as SMNVEV (reference sequence). Written as DNA, the CDR3 is TGTGCCAGCAGTTTATCGGGGGACTACTACGAGCAGTACTTC. Amino acids: CASSLSGDYYEQYF.

The chain has TRBV18 and TRBJ1-4; D is perhaps TRBD1 (5 bases). This CDR3 comprises 14 residues. Germline V CDR1 and CDR2: KGHSH, LQKENI. Deletions cut 1 base from V and 8 bases from J, with 11 bases between. In DNA form, the CDR3 reads TGTGCCAGCTCACCACGTCGGGGGAACGAAAAACTGTTTTTT. Encoded protein: CASSPRRGNEKLFF.